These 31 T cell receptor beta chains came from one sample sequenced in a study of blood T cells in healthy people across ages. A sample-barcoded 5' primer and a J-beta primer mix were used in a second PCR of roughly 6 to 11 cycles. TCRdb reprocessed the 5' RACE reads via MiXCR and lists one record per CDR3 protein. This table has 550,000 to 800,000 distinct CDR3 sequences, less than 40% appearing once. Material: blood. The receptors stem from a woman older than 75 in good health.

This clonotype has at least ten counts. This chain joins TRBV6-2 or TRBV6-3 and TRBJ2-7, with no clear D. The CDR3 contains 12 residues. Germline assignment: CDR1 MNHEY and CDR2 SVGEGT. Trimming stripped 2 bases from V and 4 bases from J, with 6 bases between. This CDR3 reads CASSYTLYEQYF. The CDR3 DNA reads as TGTGCCAGCAGTTACACTTTGTACGAGCAGTACTTC.

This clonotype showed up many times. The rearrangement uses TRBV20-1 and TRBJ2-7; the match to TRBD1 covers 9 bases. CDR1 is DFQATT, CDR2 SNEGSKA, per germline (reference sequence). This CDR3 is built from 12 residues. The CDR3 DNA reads TGCAGCTCGGGACAGGGAGTTTACGAGCAGTACTTC. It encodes CSSGQGVYEQYF.

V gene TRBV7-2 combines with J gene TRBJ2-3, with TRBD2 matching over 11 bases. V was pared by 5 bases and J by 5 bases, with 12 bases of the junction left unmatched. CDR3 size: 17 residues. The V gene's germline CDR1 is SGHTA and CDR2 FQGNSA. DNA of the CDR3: TGTGCCAGCAGCCCTATACCACTAGCGGGAGTATTAGATACGCAGTATTTT. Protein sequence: CASSPIPLAGVLDTQYF.

The CDR3 DNA reads as TGTGCCAGCAGAGTTGGACTAGCGGGGGGAGAGACCCAGTTCTTC. Its protein product is CASRVGLAGGETQFF. The rearrangement joins TRBV2 to TRBJ2-1; TRBD2 aligns across 14 bases. The V gene end was trimmed by 6 bases and the J gene end by 13 bases; junction bases not matched to a gene: 11. CDR1 and CDR2 (germline): SNHLY, FYNNEI. The length of the CDR3 is 15 residues.

CDR3 DNA sequence: TGTGCCAGCAGCTCAGGGGCAAATTCACCCCTCCACTTT. Protein sequence: CASSSGANSPLHF. The V and J genes are TRBV7-3 and TRBJ1-6; tentative D call: TRBD1 (6 bases). The CDR3 is 13 residues long. V was cut by 4 bases and J by 7 bases, with 8 bases left in between. Germline V CDR1 and CDR2: SGHTA, FQGTGA.

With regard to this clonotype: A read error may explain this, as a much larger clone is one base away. The CDR3 nucleotides are TGCAGTGCTAGAAAACTGGATAGCTCCTACAATGAGCAGTACTTC. Protein: CSARKLDSSYNEQYF. This chain uses TRBV20-1 with TRBJ2-1, with unresolved D. With the DNA end fitting TRBJ2-7 better, the J assignment may be wrong. The CDR3 extends over 15 amino acids. Germline V gene lookup returns CDR1 DFQATT and CDR2 SNEGSKA (reference sequence).

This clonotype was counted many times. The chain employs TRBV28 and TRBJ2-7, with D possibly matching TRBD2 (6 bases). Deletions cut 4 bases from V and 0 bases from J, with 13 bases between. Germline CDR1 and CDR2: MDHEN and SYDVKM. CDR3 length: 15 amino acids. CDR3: CASSSPGARSYEQYF. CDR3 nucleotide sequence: TGTGCCAGCAGTTCCCCGGGAGCCCGCTCCTACGAGCAGTACTTC.

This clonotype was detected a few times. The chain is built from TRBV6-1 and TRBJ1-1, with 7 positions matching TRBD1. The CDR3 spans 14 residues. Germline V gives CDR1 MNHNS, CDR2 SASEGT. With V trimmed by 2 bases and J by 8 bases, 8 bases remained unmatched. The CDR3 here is CASSERQGGVEAFF. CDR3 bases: TGTGCCAGCAGTGAAAGACAGGGAGGGGTGGAAGCTTTCTTT.

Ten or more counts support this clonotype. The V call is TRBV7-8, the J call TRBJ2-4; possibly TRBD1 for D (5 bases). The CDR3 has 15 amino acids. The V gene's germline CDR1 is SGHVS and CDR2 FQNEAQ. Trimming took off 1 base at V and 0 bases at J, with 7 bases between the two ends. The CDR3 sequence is CASSLVDIAKNIQYF. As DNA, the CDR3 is TGTGCCAGCAGCTTAGTGGACATAGCCAAAAACATTCAGTACTTC.

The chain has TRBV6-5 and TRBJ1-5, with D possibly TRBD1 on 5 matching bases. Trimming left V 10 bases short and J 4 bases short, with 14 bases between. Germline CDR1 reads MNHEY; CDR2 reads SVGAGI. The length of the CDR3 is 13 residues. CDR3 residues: CATRAGENQPQHF. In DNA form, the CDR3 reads TGTGCCACCAGGGCGGGGGAAAATCAGCCCCAGCATTTT.

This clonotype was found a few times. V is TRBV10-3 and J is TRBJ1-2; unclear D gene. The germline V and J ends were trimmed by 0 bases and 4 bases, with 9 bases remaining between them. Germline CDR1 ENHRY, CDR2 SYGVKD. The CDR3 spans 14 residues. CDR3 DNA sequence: TGTGCCATCAGTGAGTCGGGTAGGATCTATGGCTACACCTTC. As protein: CAISESGRIYGYTF.

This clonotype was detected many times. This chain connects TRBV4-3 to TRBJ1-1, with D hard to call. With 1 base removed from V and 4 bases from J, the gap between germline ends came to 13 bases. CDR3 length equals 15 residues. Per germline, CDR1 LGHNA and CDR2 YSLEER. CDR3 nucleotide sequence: TGCGCCAGCAGCCAAGGGGGAAACGGTCTCACTGAAGCTTTCTTT. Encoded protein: CASSQGGNGLTEAFF.

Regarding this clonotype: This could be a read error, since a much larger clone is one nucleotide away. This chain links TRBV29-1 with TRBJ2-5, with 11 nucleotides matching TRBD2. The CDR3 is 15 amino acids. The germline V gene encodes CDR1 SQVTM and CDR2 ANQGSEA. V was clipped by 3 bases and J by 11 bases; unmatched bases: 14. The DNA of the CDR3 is TGCAGCGTTGACCTAGCGGGGGGATCATACAATGAGCAGTACTTC. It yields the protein CSVDLAGGSYNEQYF.

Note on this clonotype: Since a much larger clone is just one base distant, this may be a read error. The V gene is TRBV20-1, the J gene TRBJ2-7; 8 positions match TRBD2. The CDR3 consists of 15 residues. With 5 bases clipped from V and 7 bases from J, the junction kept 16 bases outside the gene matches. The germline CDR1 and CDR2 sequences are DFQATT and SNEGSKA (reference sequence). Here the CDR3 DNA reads TGCAGTGCTCCGAGGCGGCGGGGGGCCCCGGATGAGCAGTACTTC. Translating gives CSAPRRRGAPDEQYF.

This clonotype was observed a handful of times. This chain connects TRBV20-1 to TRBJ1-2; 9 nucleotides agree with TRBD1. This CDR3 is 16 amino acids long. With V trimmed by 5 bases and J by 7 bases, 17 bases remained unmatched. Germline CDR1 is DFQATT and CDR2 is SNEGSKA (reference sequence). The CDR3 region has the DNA TGCAGTGCTGGGGGACTGGGACAGGGAGAAGGGTTTGGCTACACCTTC. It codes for CSAGGLGQGEGFGYTF.

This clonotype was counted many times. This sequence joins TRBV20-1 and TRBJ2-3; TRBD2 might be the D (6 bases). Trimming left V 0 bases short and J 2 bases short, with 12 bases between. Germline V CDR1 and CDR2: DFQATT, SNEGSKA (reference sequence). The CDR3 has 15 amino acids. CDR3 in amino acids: CSARDRAGLTDTQYF. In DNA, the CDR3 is TGCAGTGCTAGAGATCGTGCGGGGCTCACAGATACGCAGTATTTT.

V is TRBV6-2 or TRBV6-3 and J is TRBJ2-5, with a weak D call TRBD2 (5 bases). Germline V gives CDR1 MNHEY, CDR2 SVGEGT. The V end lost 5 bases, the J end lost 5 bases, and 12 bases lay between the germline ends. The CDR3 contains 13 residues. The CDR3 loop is CASSERGLETQYF. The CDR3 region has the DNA TGTGCCAGCAGTGAAAGAGGGTTGGAGACCCAGTACTTC.

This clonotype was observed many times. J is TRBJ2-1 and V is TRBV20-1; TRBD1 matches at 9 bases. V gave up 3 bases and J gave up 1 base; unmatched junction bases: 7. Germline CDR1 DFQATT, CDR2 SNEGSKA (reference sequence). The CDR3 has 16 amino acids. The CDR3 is CSASKGDRDSYNEQFF. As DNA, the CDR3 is TGCAGTGCTAGTAAGGGGGACAGGGATTCCTACAATGAGCAGTTCTTC.

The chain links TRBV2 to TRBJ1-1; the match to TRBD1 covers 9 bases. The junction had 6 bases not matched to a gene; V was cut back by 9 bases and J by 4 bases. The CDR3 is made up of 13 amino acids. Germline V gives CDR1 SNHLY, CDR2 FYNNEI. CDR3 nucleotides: TGTGCCAGACAGGGGGCACGACGCACTGAAGCTTTCTTT. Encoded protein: CARQGARRTEAFF.

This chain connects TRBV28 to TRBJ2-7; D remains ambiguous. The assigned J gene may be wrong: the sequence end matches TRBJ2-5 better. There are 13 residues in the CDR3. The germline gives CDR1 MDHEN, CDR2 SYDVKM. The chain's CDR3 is CASSFGLRETQYF. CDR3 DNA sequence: TGTGCCAGCAGTTTTGGCTTGAGGGAGACCCAGTACTTC.

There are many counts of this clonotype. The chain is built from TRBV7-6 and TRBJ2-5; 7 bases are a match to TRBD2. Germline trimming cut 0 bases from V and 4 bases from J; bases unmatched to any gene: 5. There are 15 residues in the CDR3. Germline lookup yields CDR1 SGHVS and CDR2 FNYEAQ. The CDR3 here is CASSLAGGVPETQYF. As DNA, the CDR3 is TGTGCCAGCAGCTTAGCGGGGGGGGTCCCAGAGACCCAGTACTTC.

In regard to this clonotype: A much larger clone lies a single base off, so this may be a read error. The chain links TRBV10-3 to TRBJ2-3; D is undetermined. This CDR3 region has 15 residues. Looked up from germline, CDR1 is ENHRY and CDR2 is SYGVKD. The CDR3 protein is CATSRTAVGTDTQYF. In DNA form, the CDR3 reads TGTGCCACCAGTCGAACGGCTGTCGGCACAGATACGCAGTATTTT.

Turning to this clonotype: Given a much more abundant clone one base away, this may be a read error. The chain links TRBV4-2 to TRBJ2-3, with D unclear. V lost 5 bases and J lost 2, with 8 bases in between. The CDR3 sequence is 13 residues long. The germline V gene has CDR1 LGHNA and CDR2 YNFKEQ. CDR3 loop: CASSCAPTDTQYF. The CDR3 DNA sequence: TGTGCCAGCAGCTGTGCTCCCACAGATACGCAGTATTTT.

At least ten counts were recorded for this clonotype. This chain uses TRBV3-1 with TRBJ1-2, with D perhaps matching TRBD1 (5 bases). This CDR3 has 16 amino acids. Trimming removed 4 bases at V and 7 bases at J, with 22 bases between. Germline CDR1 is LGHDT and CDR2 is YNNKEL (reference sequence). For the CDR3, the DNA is TGTGCCAGCAGCCTACTTACCGGACAAGGGTATCTTGGCTACACCTTC. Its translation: CASSLLTGQGYLGYTF.

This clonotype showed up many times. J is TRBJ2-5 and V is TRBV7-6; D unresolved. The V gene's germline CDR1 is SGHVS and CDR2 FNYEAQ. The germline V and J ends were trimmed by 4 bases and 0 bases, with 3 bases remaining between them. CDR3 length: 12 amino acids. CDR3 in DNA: TGTGCCAGCAGCTATAACCAAGAGACCCAGTACTTC. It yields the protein CASSYNQETQYF.

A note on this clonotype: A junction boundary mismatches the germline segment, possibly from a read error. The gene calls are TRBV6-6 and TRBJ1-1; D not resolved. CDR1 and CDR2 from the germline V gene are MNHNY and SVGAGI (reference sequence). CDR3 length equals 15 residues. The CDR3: CASSYIAQGNAEAFF. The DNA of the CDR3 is TGTGCCAGCAGTTACATCGCACAAGGGAACGCTGAAGCTTTCTTT.

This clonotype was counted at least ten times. Here the CDR3 reads CASSLGLITDTQYF. DNA of the CDR3: TGTGCCAGCAGCTTGGGACTTATCACAGATACGCAGTATTTT. The chain employs TRBV7-3 and TRBJ2-3; D perhaps matches TRBD2 (6 bases). The germline CDR1 and CDR2 sequences are SGHTA and FQGTGA. This CDR3 spans 14 amino acids. V gave up 3 bases and J gave up 2 bases, with 9 bases separating them.

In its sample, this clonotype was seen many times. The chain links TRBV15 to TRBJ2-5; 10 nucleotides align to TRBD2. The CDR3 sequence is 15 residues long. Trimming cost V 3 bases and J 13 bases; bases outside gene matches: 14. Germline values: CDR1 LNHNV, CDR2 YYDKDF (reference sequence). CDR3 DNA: TGTGCCACCAGCAGGGCTCTAGCGGGGGCCCCGTTTGTGTACTTC. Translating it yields CATSRALAGAPFVYF.

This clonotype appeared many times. CDR3 sequence (DNA): TGTGCCAGCAGTCGCGACAGGCTTAACAATCAGCCCCAGCATTTT. Translation gives CASSRDRLNNQPQHF. The chain couples TRBV7-2 to TRBJ1-5, with a tentative D call TRBD1 (6 bases). CDR1 SGHTA and CDR2 FQGNSA come from the germline V gene. Trimming pared 6 bases from V and 3 bases from J, leaving 15 bases between. The CDR3 spans 15 residues.

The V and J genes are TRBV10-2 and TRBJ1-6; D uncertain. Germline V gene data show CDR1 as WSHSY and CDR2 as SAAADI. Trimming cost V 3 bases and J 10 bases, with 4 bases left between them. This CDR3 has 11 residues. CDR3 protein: CASSEGSPLHF. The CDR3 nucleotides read TGCGCCAGCAGTGAAGGCTCACCCCTCCACTTT.

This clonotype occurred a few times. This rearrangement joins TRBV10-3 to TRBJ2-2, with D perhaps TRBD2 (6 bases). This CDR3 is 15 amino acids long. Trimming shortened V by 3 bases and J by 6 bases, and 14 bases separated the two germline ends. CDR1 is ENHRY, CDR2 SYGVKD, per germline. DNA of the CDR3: TGTGCCATCAGTGATACTGGGGAGGTCGCCGGGGAGCTGTTTTTT. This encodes CAISDTGEVAGELFF.